One sample yielded the 23 T cell receptor beta chains listed below, sequenced in a study of blood T cells in healthy people across ages. A sample-barcoded 5' primer and a J-beta primer mix were used in a second PCR of roughly 6 to 11 cycles. TCRdb reanalysed the 5' RACE reads using MiXCR and keeps one entry per CDR3 protein. The sample comprises approximately 580,000 distinct CDR3 sequences, 20% to 30% of which are singletons, and 8.5% to 9.5% rests with the top ten. The same sample was also studied in work on T cells of mothers and their children.

Sequenced: blood. The receptors shown here come from a boy between 10 and 17 years old in good health.

V gene TRBV5-1 combines with J gene TRBJ2-5; possibly TRBD2 for D (5 bases). Per germline, CDR1 SGHRS and CDR2 YFSETQ. V lost 0 bases, J lost 2 bases, and 8 bases lay in between. There are 14 residues in the CDR3. CDR3 coding DNA: TGCGCCAGCAGCTTGGGACTACCACAAGAGACCCAGTACTTC. Amino acid sequence: CASSLGLPQETQYF.

This chain uses TRBV7-2 with TRBJ1-5, with no clear D. V dropped 4 bases and J dropped 8 bases, with 12 bases sitting between them. The CDR3 is made up of 13 amino acids. Germline lookup yields CDR1 SGHTA and CDR2 FQGNSA. CDR3 residues: CASSSPGLKPQHF. CDR3 DNA: TGTGCCAGCAGCTCCCCAGGTTTGAAGCCCCAGCATTTT.

In this sample, this clonotype turned up a few times. The genes are TRBV20-1 and TRBJ2-7, with TRBD1 matching 9 bases. V gave up 6 bases and J gave up 3 bases; unmatched junction bases: 6. CDR3 length: 13 residues. Germline-derived CDR1 and CDR2 are DFQATT and SNEGSKA (reference sequence). CDR3: CSARGTGIYEQYF. CDR3 DNA sequence: TGCAGTGCAAGGGGGACAGGGATCTACGAGCAGTACTTC.

This CDR3 reads CASTSAAPGARNREQFF. CDR3 nucleotide sequence: TGTGCCAGCACTTCGGCGGCTCCGGGGGCAAGGAACCGGGAGCAGTTCTTC. The chain carries TRBV28 and TRBJ2-7, with D possibly called TRBD1 or TRBD2 (6 bases each). With the DNA end fitting TRBJ2-1 better, the J assignment may be wrong. This CDR3 has 17 residues. Per the germline V gene, CDR1 is MDHEN and CDR2 is SYDVKM.

This clonotype was detected only a few times. The chain recombines TRBV20-1 with TRBJ2-1; D is perhaps TRBD2 (5 bases). V was shortened by 0 bases and J by 0 bases, with 9 bases between the two germline ends. Germline assignment: CDR1 DFQATT and CDR2 SNEGSKA (reference sequence). This CDR3 comprises 15 residues. The CDR3 spells CSARDASGSYNEQFF. In DNA form, the CDR3 reads TGCAGTGCTAGAGATGCAAGCGGCTCCTACAATGAGCAGTTCTTC.

This clonotype appeared many times. This chain uses TRBV27 with TRBJ1-1; D gene unclear. Per germline, CDR1 MNHEY and CDR2 SMNVEV (reference sequence). V was shortened by 6 bases and J by 4 bases, with 12 bases between the two germline ends. The CDR3 spans 13 residues. This chain's CDR3 is CASSDTRGTEAFF. CDR3 nucleotide sequence: TGTGCCAGCAGCGACACGCGGGGCACTGAAGCTTTCTTT.

This clonotype was found a few times. This sequence joins TRBV7-2 and TRBJ2-7; D is unclear. The CDR3 has 14 amino acids. Germline-derived CDR1 and CDR2 are SGHTA and FQGNSA. Trimming took 0 bases from V and 0 from J, leaving 6 bases between them. The CDR3 loop is CASSLAVTSYEQYF. The CDR3 region has the DNA TGTGCCAGCAGCTTAGCGGTCACCTCCTACGAGCAGTACTTC.

This clonotype was seen a handful of times. The V gene is TRBV24-1, the J gene TRBJ2-3, with 13 bases fitting TRBD2. The CDR3 extends over 17 amino acids. The V gene end was trimmed by 3 bases and the J gene end by 6 bases; junction bases not matched to a gene: 8. Germline values: CDR1 KGHDR, CDR2 SFDVKD. The CDR3 nucleotides read TGTGCCACCAGTGATCCGGGACTAGCGGGACGTACGGATACGCAGTATTTT. Translation: CATSDPGLAGRTDTQYF.

In its sample, this clonotype was seen a few times. Here the CDR3 reads CASSLGPTGSGYEQYF. The CDR3 region has the DNA TGCGCCAGCAGCTTGGGTCCGACAGGGTCGGGCTACGAGCAGTACTTC. The rearrangement uses TRBV5-1 and TRBJ2-7; TRBD1 agrees at 7 bases. The CDR3 is made up of 16 amino acids. Germline values: CDR1 SGHRS, CDR2 YFSETQ. Unmatched junction bases numbered 9, after V lost 0 bases and J lost 3 bases.

The J gene is TRBJ1-4, the V gene TRBV28; possibly TRBD1 for D (5 bases). The CDR3 contains 14 residues. The V gene lost 0 bases and the J gene lost 12 bases, with 14 bases spanning the gap. CDR1 and CDR2 (germline): MDHEN, SYDVKM. For the CDR3, the DNA is TGTGCCAGCAGTTTATGGGGGCGAGCCTGGGAACTGTTTTTT. It yields the protein CASSLWGRAWELFF.

The table lists this clonotype with many counts. The chain combines TRBV7-9 with TRBJ2-7, with D maybe TRBD2 (6 bases). Between the trimmed V and J ends, which lost 10 bases and 6 bases, there was a span of 16 bases. The germline gives CDR1 SEHNR, CDR2 FQNEAQ (reference sequence). The CDR3 is 12 residues long. The CDR3 spells CATGREVGEQYF. CDR3 in DNA: TGTGCCACCGGCAGGGAGGTGGGCGAGCAGTACTTC.

The V and J genes are TRBV7-9 and TRBJ1-1; a weak D match, TRBD1 (6 bases). Trimming removed 4 bases at V and 3 bases at J, with 15 bases between. There are 15 residues in the CDR3. Germline-derived CDR1 and CDR2 are SEHNR and FQNEAQ (reference sequence). The CDR3 reads CASSSRTAPDTEAFF. The CDR3 DNA follows: TGTGCCAGCAGCTCCCGGACAGCCCCAGACACTGAAGCTTTCTTT.

The V gene is TRBV18, the J gene TRBJ2-2, with D tentatively TRBD2 (5 bases). Trimming left V 4 bases short and J 5 bases short, with 11 bases between. Germline V gene sequence: CDR1 KGHSH, CDR2 LQKENI. The CDR3 totals 14 residues. In nucleotides, the CDR3 is TGTGCCAGCTCACTAGCGTTCGGGACCGGGGAGCTGTTTTTT. It translates to CASSLAFGTGELFF.

This clonotype was seen more than once but under ten times. V gene TRBV20-1 combines with J gene TRBJ2-3, with D perhaps given as TRBD1 or TRBD2 (6 bases each). The CDR3 has 17 amino acids. Trimming removed 0 bases at V and 6 bases at J, with 22 bases between. Germline loops: CDR1 DFQATT, CDR2 SNEGSKA (reference sequence). CDR3: CSAREWPRGALGDTQYF. CDR3 nucleotide sequence: TGCAGTGCTAGAGAATGGCCGAGGGGGGCGTTAGGGGATACGCAGTATTTT.

The rearrangement joins TRBV30 to TRBJ1-4; D might be TRBD1 (5 bases). The CDR3 extends over 13 amino acids. V was pared by 4 bases and J by 4 bases, with 10 bases between. Germline assignment: CDR1 GTSNPN and CDR2 SVGIG (reference sequence). This CDR3 is CAWMGVGNEKLFF. The DNA of the CDR3 is TGTGCCTGGATGGGGGTCGGTAATGAAAAACTGTTTTTT.

This chain uses TRBV4-1 with TRBJ1-2; no clear D gene. The CDR3 is made up of 14 amino acids. V gave up 0 bases and J gave up 10 bases, with 15 bases separating them. CDR1 is MGHRA and CDR2 is YSYEKL in the germline V gene. For the CDR3, the DNA is TGCGCCAGCAGCCAAGAGGCCAGGCAAACCACCTACACCTTC. This gives the protein CASSQEARQTTYTF.

This clonotype has at least ten counts. The V call is TRBV3-1, the J call TRBJ2-6; D call uncertain. Trimming cost V 3 bases and J 0 bases, with 12 bases left between them. The length of the CDR3 is 17 residues. Germline V gene lookup returns CDR1 LGHDT and CDR2 YNNKEL (reference sequence). CDR3 in amino acids: CASSHTRRLSGANVLTF. The CDR3, as DNA: TGTGCCAGCAGCCATACCCGACGGCTCTCTGGGGCCAACGTCCTGACTTTC.

The J gene is TRBJ2-7, the V gene TRBV6-6, with D maybe TRBD2 (6 bases). Trimming took off 5 bases at V and 7 bases at J, with 15 bases between the two ends. The CDR3 extends over 13 amino acids. Germline V gives CDR1 MNHNY, CDR2 SVGAGI (reference sequence). The CDR3 DNA sequence: TGTGCCAGCAGTCCGGGACTTTTCACTGAGCAGTACTTC. Translation: CASSPGLFTEQYF.

This clonotype was seen a handful of times. The rearrangement uses TRBV18 and TRBJ2-3; 13 bases are shared with TRBD2. Germline V gene lookup returns CDR1 KGHSH and CDR2 LQKENI. With 2 bases clipped from V and 0 bases from J, the junction kept 2 bases outside the gene matches. The length of the CDR3 is 17 residues. In DNA, the CDR3 is TGTGCCAGCTCACCAGGACTAGCGGGGGCCAGCACAGATACGCAGTATTTT. Its protein product is CASSPGLAGASTDTQYF.

The rearrangement joins TRBV15 to TRBJ2-2, with 9 bases that match TRBD2. The junction had 12 bases not matched to a gene; V was cut back by 0 bases and J by 10 bases. CDR1 and CDR2 (germline): LNHNV, YYDKDF (reference sequence). The CDR3 consists of 17 residues. The CDR3 region is CATSRDRSGLAPLELFF. In nucleotides, the CDR3 is TGTGCCACCAGCAGAGATCGTAGCGGACTAGCGCCGTTGGAGCTGTTTTTT.

The table lists this clonotype with a few counts. The genes are TRBV2 and TRBJ2-5; D may be TRBD1 (5 bases). The germline CDR1 and CDR2 sequences are SNHLY and FYNNEI. The V gene lost 3 bases and the J gene lost 0 bases, with 11 bases spanning the gap. The CDR3 is made up of 15 amino acids. This CDR3 is CASSEASGYQETQYF. DNA for the CDR3: TGTGCCAGCAGTGAGGCGTCAGGGTACCAAGAGACCCAGTACTTC.

V and J are TRBV20-1 and TRBJ1-4, with D unresolved. This CDR3 is 16 amino acids long. Germline V lookup: CDR1 DFQATT, CDR2 SNEGSKA (reference sequence). Trimming removed 6 bases at V and 7 bases at J, with 24 bases between. The CDR3 reads CSAAFVQAPLIEKLFF. The CDR3 nucleotides are TGCAGTGCCGCTTTTGTTCAGGCCCCTCTTATTGAAAAACTGTTTTTT.

The J gene is TRBJ2-5, the V gene TRBV29-1; TRBD2 matches 8 bases. The J call may be faulty, since TRBJ2-1 better matches the DNA end. This CDR3 is built from 15 residues. The V gene's germline CDR1 is SQVTM and CDR2 ANQGSEA. The CDR3 region is CSVEDRAGGWTEQFF. The DNA of the CDR3 is TGCAGCGTTGAAGATCGCGCGGGGGGCTGGACGGAGCAGTTCTTC.